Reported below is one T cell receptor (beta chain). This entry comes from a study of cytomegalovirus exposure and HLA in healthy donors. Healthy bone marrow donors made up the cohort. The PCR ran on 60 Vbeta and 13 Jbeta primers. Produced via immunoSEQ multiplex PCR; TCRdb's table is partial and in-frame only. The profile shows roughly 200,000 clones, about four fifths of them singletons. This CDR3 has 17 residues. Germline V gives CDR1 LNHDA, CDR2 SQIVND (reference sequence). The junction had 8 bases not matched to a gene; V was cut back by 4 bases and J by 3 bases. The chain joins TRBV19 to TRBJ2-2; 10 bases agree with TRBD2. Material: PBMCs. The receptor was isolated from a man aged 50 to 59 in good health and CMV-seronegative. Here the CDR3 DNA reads TGTGCCAGTAGTAACCCGGCTAGCGGGGGTTACACCGGGGAGCTGTTTTTT. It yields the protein CASSNPASGGYTGELFF.